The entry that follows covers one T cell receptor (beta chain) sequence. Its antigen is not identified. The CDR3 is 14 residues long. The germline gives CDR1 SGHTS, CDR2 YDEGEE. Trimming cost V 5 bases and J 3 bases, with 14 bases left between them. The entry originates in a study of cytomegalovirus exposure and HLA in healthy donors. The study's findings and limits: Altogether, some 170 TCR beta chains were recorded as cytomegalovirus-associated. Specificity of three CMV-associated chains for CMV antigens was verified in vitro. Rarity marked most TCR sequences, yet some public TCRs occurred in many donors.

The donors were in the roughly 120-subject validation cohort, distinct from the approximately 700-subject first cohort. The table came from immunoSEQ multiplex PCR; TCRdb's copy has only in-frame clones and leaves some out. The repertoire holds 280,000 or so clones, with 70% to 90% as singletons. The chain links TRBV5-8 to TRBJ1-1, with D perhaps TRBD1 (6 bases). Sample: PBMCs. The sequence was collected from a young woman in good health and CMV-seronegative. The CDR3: CASRTHRVDTEAFF. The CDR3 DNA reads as TGTGCCAGCAGAACCCACAGGGTGGACACTGAAGCTTTCTTT.